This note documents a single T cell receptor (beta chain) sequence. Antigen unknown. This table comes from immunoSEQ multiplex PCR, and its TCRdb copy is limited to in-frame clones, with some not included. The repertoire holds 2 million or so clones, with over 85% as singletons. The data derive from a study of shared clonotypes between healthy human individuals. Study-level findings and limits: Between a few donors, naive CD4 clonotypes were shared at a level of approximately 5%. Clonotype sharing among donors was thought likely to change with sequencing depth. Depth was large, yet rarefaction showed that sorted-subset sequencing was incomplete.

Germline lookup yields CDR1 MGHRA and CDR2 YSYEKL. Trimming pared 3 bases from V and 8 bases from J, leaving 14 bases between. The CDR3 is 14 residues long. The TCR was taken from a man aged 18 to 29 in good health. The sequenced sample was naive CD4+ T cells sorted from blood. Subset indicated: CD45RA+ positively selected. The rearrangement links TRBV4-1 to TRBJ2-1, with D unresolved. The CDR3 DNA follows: TGCGCCAGCAGCCACCCGGGCCAAAGAGATGAGCAGTTCTTC. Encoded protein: CASSHPGQRDEQFF.